The clone carrying this T cell receptor beta chain came up many times. The sample carries other DNA sequences with the same CDR3. The sample originates from a study of blood T cell repertoires in COVID-19. Study-level information: Acute and convalescent COVID-19 samples came from the United States, Italy and Spain. The analysed material was cDNA or gDNA that came from T cells, B-cell-depleted T cells, or PBMCs.

The CDR3 spans 18 residues. V was pared by 7 bases and J by 3 bases, with 27 bases between. The V gene's germline CDR1 is SEHNR and CDR2 FQNEAQ (reference sequence). Only in-frame clones appear in the TCRdb table, and some are missing; sequencing was by immunoSEQ multiplex PCR. This repertoire shows some 150,000 clones, roughly 84% found once; its top ten account for roughly 8%. The chain joins TRBV7-9 to TRBJ1-2; perhaps TRBD1 as D (6 bases). The TCR sequence derives from a woman aged 60 to 75 with acute or convalescent COVID-19. Sequencing was carried out using peripheral blood. DNA for the CDR3: TGTGCCAGCAACAACCGCCGGGCCGGGGGGGCTGGTGACTATGGCTACACCTTC. Translating gives CASNNRRAGGAGDYGYTF.